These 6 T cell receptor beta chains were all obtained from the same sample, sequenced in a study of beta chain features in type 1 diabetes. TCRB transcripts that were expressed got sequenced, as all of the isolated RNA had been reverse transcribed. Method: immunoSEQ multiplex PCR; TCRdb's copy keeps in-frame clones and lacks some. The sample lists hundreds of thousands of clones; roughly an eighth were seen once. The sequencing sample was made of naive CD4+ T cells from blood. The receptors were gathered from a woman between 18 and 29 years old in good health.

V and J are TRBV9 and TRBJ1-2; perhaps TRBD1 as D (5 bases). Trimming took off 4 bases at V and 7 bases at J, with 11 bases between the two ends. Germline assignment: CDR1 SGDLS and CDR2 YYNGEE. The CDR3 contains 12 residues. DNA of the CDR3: TGTGCCAGCAGCCCCGGACAACTTGGCTACACCTTC. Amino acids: CASSPGQLGYTF.

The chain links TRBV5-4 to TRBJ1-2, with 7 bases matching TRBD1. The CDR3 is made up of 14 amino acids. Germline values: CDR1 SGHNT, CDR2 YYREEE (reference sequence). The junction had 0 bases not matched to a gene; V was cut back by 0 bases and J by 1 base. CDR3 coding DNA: TGTGCCAGCAGCTTGGACAGGGGTAACTATGGCTACACCTTC. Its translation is CASSLDRGNYGYTF. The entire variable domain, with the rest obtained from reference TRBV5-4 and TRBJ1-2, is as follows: ETGVTQSPTHLIKTRGQQVTLRCSSQSGHNTVSWYQQALGQGPQFIFQYYREEENGRGNFPPRFSGLQFPNYSSELNVNALELDDSALYLCASSLDRGNYGYTFGSGTRLTVV.

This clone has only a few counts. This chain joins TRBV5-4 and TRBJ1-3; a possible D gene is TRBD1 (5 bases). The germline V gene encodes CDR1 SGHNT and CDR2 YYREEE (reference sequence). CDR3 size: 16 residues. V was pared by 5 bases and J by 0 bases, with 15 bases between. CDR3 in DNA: TGTGCCAGCAGTTCCGGGACTGCACGCTCTGGAAACACCATATATTTT. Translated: CASSSGTARSGNTIYF.

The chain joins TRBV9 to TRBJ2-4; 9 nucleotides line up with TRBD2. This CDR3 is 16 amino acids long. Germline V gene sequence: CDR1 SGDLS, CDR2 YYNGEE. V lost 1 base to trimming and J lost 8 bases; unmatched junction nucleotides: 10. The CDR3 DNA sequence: TGTGCCAGCAGCGTAAATCCCGGGACTAGCCCCGACATTCAGTACTTC. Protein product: CASSVNPGTSPDIQYF.

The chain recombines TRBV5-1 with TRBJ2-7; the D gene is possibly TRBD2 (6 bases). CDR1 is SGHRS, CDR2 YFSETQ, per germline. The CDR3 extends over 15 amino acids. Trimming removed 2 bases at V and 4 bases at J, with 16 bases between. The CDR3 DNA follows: TGCGCCAGCAGCTTCTGGACGGGAGAGATTTACGAGCAGTACTTC. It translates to CASSFWTGEIYEQYF.

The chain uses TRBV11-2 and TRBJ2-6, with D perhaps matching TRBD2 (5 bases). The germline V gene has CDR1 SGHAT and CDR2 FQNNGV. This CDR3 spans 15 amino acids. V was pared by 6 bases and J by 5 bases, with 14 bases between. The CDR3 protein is CASRGRGGRANVLTF. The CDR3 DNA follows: TGTGCCAGCAGAGGACGGGGTGGAAGGGCCAACGTCCTGACTTTC.